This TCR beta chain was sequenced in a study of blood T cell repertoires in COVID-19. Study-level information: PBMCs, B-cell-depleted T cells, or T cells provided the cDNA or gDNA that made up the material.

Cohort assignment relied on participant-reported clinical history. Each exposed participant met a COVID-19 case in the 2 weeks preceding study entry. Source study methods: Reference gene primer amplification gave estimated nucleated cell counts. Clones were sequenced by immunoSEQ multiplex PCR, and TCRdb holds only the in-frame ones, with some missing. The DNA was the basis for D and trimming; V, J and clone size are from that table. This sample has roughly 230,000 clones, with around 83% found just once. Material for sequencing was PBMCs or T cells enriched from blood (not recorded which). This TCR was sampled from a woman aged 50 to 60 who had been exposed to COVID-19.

CDR3 region: CASSLVGAPHQPQHF. The CDR3 DNA reads as TGTGCCAGCAGCTTAGTGGGCGCCCCCCACCAGCCCCAGCATTTT. The rearrangement uses TRBV11-2 and TRBJ1-5; no definite D call. V gave up 1 base and J gave up 7 bases, with 14 bases separating them. CDR3 length: 15 residues. Per germline, CDR1 SGHAT and CDR2 FQNNGV.